This entry features one T cell receptor beta chain sequence. As processed by the authors: Amplification of reference gene primers was used by the study to estimate nucleated cell counts. Only in-frame clones appear in the TCRdb table, and some are missing; sequencing was by immunoSEQ multiplex PCR. The D gene and trimming were derived from the DNA, and the V and J assignments and clone size from that table. The data hold approximately 200,000 clones, with around 87% observed a single time. This sample was included in a study of blood T cell repertoires in COVID-19. Study as a whole: T cells, B-cell-depleted T cells, or PBMCs supplied cDNA or gDNA.

J was trimmed by 7 bases and V by 6 bases; bases with no gene match: 7. CDR3 length equals 13 residues. The clonotype was recovered from a man in his 60s who had recovered from COVID-19. The chain couples TRBV12-3 or TRBV12-4 to TRBJ1-2; 8 bases are a match to TRBD1. Sequenced input: peripheral blood. The CDR3 protein is CASSRGQAAGYTF. CDR3 DNA sequence: TGTGCCAGCAGCCGGGGACAGGCGGCTGGCTACACCTTC.